Following are 8 T cell receptor beta chains from one sample sequenced in a study of early T cells in non-severe SARS-CoV-2 infection. TCRdb fed the 5' RACE reads into MiXCR, producing one record per CDR3 protein. The top ten clones hold just under 4% of a sample with tens of thousands of distinct CDR3 sequences, approximately 6.7% of them seen once. Sequenced sample: whole blood. All receptors come from an adult who was a healthcare worker with PCR-confirmed SARS-CoV-2 infection or an uninfected control (not recorded which).

This clonotype was recorded many times. The chain couples TRBV9 to TRBJ2-1, with 11 bases that match TRBD1. The CDR3 runs to 14 residues. Per germline, CDR1 SGDLS and CDR2 YYNGEE. Trimming cost V 0 bases and J 9 bases; bases outside gene matches: 2. This CDR3 reads CASSVAGQGAEQFF. Here the CDR3 DNA reads TGTGCCAGCAGCGTAGCAGGACAGGGGGCTGAGCAGTTCTTC.

This clonotype was seen only a few times. The chain couples TRBV6-2 or TRBV6-3 to TRBJ2-5; D is ambiguous. Looked up from germline, CDR1 is MNHEY and CDR2 is SVGEGT. The CDR3 runs 13 residues. V lost 7 bases, J lost 3 bases, and 12 bases lay in between. CDR3 sequence (DNA): TGTGCCAGCAAGGTTTGGGCGGAAGAGACCCAGTACTTC. Protein sequence: CASKVWAEETQYF.

This clonotype was seen a handful of times. The chain carries TRBV19 and TRBJ2-1; no definite D call. The CDR3 totals 14 residues. Trimming left V 3 bases short and J 1 base short, with 7 bases between. Germline CDR1 reads LNHDA; CDR2 reads SQIVND (reference sequence). The chain's CDR3 is CASSMGLSYNEQFF. DNA of the CDR3: TGTGCCAGTAGTATGGGTTTATCCTACAATGAGCAGTTCTTC.

The chain uses TRBV12-3 or TRBV12-4 and TRBJ2-3, with D unresolved. The V end was cut by 8 bases, the J end by 1 base, with 10 bases between. The CDR3 sequence is 13 residues long. DNA for the CDR3: TGTGCCAGCGGAAGGCACGGCACAGATACGCAGTATTTT. As protein: CASGRHGTDTQYF.

This clonotype came up a few times. V usage is TRBV7-2 and J usage is TRBJ2-3, with 10 bases that match TRBD2. Losses at the gene ends were 3 bases for V and 5 bases for J; bases not matched to a gene: 8. Germline CDR1 reads SGHTA; CDR2 reads FQGNSA. The CDR3 extends over 16 amino acids. The CDR3 nucleotides are TGTGCCAGCAGCTTTGCGGTAGCGGGGGGAAAAGATACGCAGTATTTT. Its protein is CASSFAVAGGKDTQYF.

This clonotype was seen a handful of times. The rearrangement joins TRBV19 to TRBJ2-7; D is uncertain. The germline CDR1 and CDR2 sequences are LNHDA and SQIVND (reference sequence). The V end lost 5 bases, the J end lost 6 bases, and 8 bases lay between the germline ends. The CDR3 is 11 residues long. The CDR3 is CASSFDREQYF. The DNA of the CDR3 is TGTGCCAGTAGTTTTGACCGCGAGCAGTACTTC.

This clonotype has just a few counts. The chain couples TRBV27 to TRBJ2-1, with 12 bases aligning to TRBD2. Germline lookup yields CDR1 MNHEY and CDR2 SMNVEV (reference sequence). The junction had 10 bases not matched to a gene; V was cut back by 2 bases and J by 8 bases. CDR3 length: 17 amino acids. The CDR3 sequence is CASSLRSSGGARDEQFF. CDR3 nucleotide sequence: TGTGCCAGCAGTTTAAGGTCTAGCGGGGGGGCTAGGGATGAGCAGTTCTTC.

The sample holds many counts of this clonotype. J is TRBJ1-1 and V is TRBV6-5; no firm D call. CDR1 and CDR2 from the germline V gene are MNHEY and SVGAGI. CDR3 length equals 14 residues. V was trimmed by 6 bases and J by 5 bases, leaving 16 bases between them. The CDR3 nucleotides are TGTGCCAGCAGAAAGGACCGGGAGGGAACTGAAGCTTTCTTT. It is translated as CASRKDREGTEAFF.